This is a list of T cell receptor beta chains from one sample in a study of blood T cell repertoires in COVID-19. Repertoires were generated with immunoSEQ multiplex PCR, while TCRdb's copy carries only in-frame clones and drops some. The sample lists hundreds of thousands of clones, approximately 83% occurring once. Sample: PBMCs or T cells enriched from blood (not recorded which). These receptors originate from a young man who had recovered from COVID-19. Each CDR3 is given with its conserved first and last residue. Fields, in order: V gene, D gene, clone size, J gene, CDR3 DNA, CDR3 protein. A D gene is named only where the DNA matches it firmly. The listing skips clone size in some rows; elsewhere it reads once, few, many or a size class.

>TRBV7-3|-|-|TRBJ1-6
TGTGCCAGCAGCTTAGAGCGGGCGGGGTATAATTCACCCCTCCACTTT
CASSLERAGYNSPLHF
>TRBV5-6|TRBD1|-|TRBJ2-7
TGTGCCAGCAGCTCACGGACAGGCCTCGAGCAGTACTTC
CASSSRTGLEQYF
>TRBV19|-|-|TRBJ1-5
TGTGCCAGTAGTTCCATAGACAGTTATCAGCCCCAGCATTTT
CASSSIDSYQPQHF
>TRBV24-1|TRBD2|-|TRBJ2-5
TGTGCCACCAGTGGGTTAGCGGGGGTGATGGGAGAGACCCAGTACTTC
CATSGLAGVMGETQYF
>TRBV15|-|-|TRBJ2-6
TGTGCCACCAGCATTGGGCCCCCCCCTGGGGCCAACGTCCTGACTTTC
CATSIGPPPGANVLTF
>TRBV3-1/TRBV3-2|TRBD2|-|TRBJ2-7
TGTGCCAGCAGCTCTAGCGGGGGCTACGAGCAGTACTTC
CASSSSGGYEQYF
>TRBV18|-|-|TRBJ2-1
TGTGCCAGCTCACCGAGTGGCTCCTACAATGAGCAGTTCTTC
CASSPSGSYNEQFF
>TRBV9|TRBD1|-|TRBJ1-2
TGTGCCAGCAGCCTGACAGGGGGCGCTACTTCTTATGGCTACACCTTC
CASSLTGGATSYGYTF
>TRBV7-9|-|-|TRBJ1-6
TGTGCCAGCAGCCAGGCAGGGGCTTATAATTCACCCCTCCACTTT
CASSQAGAYNSPLHF
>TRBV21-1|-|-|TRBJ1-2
TGTGCCAGCAGCAACCTGTGGGAAGGGAGCTTCAACTATGGCTACACCTTC
CASSNLWEGSFNYGYTF
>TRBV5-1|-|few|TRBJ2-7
TGCGCCAGCAGCTTGGACGCAGTCTCCTACGAGCAGTACTTC
CASSLDAVSYEQYF
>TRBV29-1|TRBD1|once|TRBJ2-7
TGCAGCGTTGGGAGGACAGGGCCCTCCTACGAGCAGTACTTC
CSVGRTGPSYEQYF
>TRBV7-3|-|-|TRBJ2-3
TGTGCCAGCAGCCCAAGCACAGATACGCAGTATTTT
CASSPSTDTQYF
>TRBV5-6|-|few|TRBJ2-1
TGTGCCAGCAGGTCTTCCCCCACAGGTTCCAATGAGCAGTTCTTC
CASRSSPTGSNEQFF